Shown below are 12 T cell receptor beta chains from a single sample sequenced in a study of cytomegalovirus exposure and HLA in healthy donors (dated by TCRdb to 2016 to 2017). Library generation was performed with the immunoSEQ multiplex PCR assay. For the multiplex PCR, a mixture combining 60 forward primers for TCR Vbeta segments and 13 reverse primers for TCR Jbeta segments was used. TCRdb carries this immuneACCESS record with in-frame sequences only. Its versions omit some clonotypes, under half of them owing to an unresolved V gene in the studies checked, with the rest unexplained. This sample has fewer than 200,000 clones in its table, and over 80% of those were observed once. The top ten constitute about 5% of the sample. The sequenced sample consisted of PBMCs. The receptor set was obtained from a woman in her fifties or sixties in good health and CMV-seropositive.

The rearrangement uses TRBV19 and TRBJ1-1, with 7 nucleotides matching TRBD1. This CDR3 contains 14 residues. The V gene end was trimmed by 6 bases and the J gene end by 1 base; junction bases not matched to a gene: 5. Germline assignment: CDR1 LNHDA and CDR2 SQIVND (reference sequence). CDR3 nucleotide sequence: TGTGCCAGTAGCCCCCAGGGGGGGAACACTGAAGCTTTCTTT. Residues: CASSPQGGNTEAFF.

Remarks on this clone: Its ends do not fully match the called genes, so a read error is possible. DNA for the CDR3: TGTGCCGGCAGCCAAGATACAGGGAAGGGCTACACCTTC. Protein sequence: CAGSQDTGKGYTF. This sequence joins TRBV4-2 and TRBJ1-2, with D possibly matching TRBD1 (6 bases). The germline V gene encodes CDR1 LGHNA and CDR2 YNFKEQ. CDR3 length: 13 residues.

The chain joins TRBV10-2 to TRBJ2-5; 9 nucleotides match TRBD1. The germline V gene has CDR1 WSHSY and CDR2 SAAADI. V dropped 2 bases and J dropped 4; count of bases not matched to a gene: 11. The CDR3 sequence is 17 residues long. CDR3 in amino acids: CASSEHSTGGVGETQYF. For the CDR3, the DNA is TGCGCCAGCAGTGAGCACTCGACAGGGGGTGTGGGAGAGACCCAGTACTTC.

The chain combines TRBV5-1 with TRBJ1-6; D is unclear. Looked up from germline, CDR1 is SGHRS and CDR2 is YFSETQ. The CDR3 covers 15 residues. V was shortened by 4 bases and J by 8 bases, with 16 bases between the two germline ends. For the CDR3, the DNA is TGCGCCAGCAGCAGTACAGAGTTGGCTGATTCACCCCTCCACTTT. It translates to CASSSTELADSPLHF. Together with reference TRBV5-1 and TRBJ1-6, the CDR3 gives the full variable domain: KAGVTQTPRYLIKTRGQQVTLSCSPISGHRSVSWYQQTPGQGLQFLFEYFSETQRNKGNFPGRFSGRQFSNSRSEMNVSTLELGDSALYLCASSSTELADSPLHFGNGTRLTVT.

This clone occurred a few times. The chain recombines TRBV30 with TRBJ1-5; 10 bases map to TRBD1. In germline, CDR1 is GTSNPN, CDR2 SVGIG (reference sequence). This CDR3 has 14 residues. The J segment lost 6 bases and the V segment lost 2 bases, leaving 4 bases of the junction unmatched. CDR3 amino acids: CAWSLGTGVQPQHF. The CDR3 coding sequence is TGTGCCTGGAGTCTTGGGACAGGGGTTCAGCCCCAGCATTTT.

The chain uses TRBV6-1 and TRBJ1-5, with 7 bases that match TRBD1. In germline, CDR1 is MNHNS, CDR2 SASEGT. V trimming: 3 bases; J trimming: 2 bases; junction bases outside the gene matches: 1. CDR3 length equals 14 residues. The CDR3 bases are TGTGCCAGCAGTGATCAGGGGGGCAATCAGCCCCAGCATTTT. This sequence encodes CASSDQGGNQPQHF.

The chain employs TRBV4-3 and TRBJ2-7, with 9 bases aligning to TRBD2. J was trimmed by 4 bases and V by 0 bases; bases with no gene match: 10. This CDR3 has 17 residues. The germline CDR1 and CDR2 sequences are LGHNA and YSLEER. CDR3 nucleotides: TGCGCCAGCAGCCAAGACGGCCCAAATAGCGGGAGATACGAGCAGTACTTC. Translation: CASSQDGPNSGRYEQYF.

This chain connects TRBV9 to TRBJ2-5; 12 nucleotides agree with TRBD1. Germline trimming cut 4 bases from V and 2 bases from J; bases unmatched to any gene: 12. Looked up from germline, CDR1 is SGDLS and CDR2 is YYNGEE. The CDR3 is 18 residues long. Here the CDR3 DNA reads TGTGCCAGCAGCCCAATCCCCGGGACAGGGGGCTTGCAAGAGACCCAGTACTTC. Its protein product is CASSPIPGTGGLQETQYF.

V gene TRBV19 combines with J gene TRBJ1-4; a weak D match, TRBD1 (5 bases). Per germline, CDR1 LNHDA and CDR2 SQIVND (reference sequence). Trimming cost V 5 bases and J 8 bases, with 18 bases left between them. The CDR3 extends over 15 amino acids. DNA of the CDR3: TGTGCCAGTAGTCTTTGGACACTACTGGGAGAAAAACTGTTTTTT. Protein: CASSLWTLLGEKLFF.

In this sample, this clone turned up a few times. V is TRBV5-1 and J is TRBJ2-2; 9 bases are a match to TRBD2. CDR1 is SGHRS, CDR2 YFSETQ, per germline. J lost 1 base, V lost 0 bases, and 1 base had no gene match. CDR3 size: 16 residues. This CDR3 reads CASSLVLAGNTGELFF. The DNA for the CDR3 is TGCGCCAGCAGCTTGGTACTAGCGGGGAACACCGGGGAGCTGTTTTTT.

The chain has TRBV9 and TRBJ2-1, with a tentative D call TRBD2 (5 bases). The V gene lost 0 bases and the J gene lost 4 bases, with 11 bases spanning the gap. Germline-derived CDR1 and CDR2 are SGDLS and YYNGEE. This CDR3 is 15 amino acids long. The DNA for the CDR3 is TGTGCCAGCAGCGTAGACGGAACTAGGTACAATGAGCAGTTCTTC. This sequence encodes CASSVDGTRYNEQFF.

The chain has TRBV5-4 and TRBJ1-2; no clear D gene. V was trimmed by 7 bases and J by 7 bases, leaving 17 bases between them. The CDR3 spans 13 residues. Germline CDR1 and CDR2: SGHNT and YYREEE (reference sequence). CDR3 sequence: CASATMDSSGYTF. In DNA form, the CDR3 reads TGTGCCAGCGCCACTATGGACTCTTCTGGCTACACCTTC. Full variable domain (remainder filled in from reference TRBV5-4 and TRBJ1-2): ETGVTQSPTHLIKTRGQQVTLRCSSQSGHNTVSWYQQALGQGPQFIFQYYREEENGRGNFPPRFSGLQFPNYSSELNVNALELDDSALYLCASATMDSSGYTFGSGTRLTVV.